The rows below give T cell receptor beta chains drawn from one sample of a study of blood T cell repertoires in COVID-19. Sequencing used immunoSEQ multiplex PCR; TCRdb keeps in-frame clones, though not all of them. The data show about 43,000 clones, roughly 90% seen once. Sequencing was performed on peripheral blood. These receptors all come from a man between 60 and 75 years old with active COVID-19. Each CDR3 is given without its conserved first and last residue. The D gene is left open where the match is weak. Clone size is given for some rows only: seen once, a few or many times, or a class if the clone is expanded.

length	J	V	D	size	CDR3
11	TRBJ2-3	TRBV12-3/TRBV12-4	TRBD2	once	AAGLAYTDTQY
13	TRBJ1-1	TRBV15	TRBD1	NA	ATSSSTGFDTEAF
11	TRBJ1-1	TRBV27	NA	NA	ASSDRLNTEAF
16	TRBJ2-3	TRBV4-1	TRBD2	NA	ASRRAGGAGEGTDTQY
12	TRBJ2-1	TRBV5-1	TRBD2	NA	ASSGLAGYNEQF
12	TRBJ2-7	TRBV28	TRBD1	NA	ASSLGDSSYEQY
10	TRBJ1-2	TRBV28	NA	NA	ASSLGSYGYT
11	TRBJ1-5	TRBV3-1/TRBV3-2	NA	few	ASSPSLNQPQH
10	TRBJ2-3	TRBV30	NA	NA	AWSGQSNTQY
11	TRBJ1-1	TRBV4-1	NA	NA	ASSHPSRTEAF
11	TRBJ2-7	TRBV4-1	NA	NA	ASSQDSWREQY
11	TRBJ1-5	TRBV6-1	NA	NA	ASSEAERQPQH
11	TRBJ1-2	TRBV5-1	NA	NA	ASSAQGSDGYT
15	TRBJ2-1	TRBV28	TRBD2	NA	ASRKFPGTSGVNEQF
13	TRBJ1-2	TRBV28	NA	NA	ASSLSAGTIYGYT
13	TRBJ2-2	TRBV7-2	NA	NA	ASSLATSYTGELF
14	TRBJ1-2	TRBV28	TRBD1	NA	ASSSTGTGGNYGYT
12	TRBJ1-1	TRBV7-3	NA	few	ASSPSGANTEAF
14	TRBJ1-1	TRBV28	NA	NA	ASSPRTATMNTEAF
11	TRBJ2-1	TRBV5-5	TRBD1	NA	ASAGTVYNEQF
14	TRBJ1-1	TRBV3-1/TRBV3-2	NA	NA	ASSPAGPPTNTEAF
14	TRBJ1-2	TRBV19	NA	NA	ASSIGPAASNYGYT
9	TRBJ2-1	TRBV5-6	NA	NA	ASSLRNEQF
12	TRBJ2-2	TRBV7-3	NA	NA	ASSFLPNTGELF
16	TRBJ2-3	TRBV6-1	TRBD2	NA	ASSELAGGPTSTDTQY
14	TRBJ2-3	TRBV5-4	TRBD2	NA	ASSLALGLGTDTQY
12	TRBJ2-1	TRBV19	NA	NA	ASSISGLYNEQF